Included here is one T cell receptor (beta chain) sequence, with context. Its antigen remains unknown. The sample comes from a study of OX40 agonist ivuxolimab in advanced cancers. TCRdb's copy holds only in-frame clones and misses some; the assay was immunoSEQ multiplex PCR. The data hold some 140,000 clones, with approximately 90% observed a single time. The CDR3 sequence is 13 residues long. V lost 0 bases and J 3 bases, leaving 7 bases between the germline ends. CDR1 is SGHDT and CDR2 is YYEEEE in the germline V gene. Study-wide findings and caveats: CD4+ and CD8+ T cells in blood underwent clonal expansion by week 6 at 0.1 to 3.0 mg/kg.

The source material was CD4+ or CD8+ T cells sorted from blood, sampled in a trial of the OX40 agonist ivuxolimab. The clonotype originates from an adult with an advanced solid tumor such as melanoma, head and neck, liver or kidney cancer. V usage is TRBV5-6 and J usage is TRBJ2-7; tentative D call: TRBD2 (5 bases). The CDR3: CASSLARDYEQYF. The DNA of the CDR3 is TGTGCCAGCAGCTTGGCCCGGGACTACGAGCAGTACTTC.